A single sample gave rise to the 27 T cell receptor beta chains below, sequenced in a study of T cells in localized non-small cell lung cancer. The data were produced by immunoSEQ multiplex PCR, yet TCRdb's version contains in-frame clones alone and is incomplete. The sample lists about 21,000 clones, 70% to 85% seen once, with 2.4% in the top ten. Sample: peripheral blood, taken before any cancer treatment. Source of these receptors: a man aged 35-75 years with stage I lung adenocarcinoma.

This chain links TRBV5-5 with TRBJ2-2; 7 bases map to TRBD1. The CDR3 sequence is 16 residues long. From germline, CDR1 is SGHKS and CDR2 YYEKEE (reference sequence). J was trimmed by 2 bases and V by 3 bases; bases with no gene match: 7. The CDR3 DNA follows: TGTGCCAGCAGCTCCGGGACAGAATTAAACACCGGGGAGCTGTTTTTT. As protein: CASSSGTELNTGELFF.

This clone was found once. The V gene is TRBV4-3, the J gene TRBJ1-3; D is undetermined. Germline assignment: CDR1 LGHNA and CDR2 YSLEER. CDR3 size: 16 residues. Trimming shortened V by 0 bases and J by 0 bases, and 9 bases separated the two germline ends. Written as DNA, the CDR3 is TGCGCCAGCAGCCAAGAGTTCGTAGGCTCTGGAAACACCATATATTTT. Amino acid sequence: CASSQEFVGSGNTIYF.

This clone was detected only a few times. The V and J genes are TRBV7-9 and TRBJ2-1; D is uncertain. The V end was cut by 5 bases, the J end by 0 bases, with 8 bases between. Germline V gene sequence: CDR1 SEHNR, CDR2 FQNEAQ (reference sequence). The CDR3 runs to 14 residues. DNA for the CDR3: TGTGCCAGCAGCCCCGGCACCTCCTACAATGAGCAGTTCTTC. The encoded protein is CASSPGTSYNEQFF.

The genes are TRBV9 and TRBJ2-2; D possibly corresponds to TRBD2 (7 bases). Germline CDR1 is SGDLS and CDR2 is YYNGEE. The CDR3 has 14 residues. V was cut by 3 bases and J by 3 bases, with 9 bases left in between. The CDR3 DNA follows: TGTGCCAGCAGCGGGGAGGGGGACACCGGGGAGCTGTTTTTT. Its protein is CASSGEGDTGELFF.

The V and J genes are TRBV28 and TRBJ2-1; a possible D gene is TRBD2 (7 bases). The length of the CDR3 is 12 residues. From germline, CDR1 is MDHEN and CDR2 SYDVKM. Trimming cost V 6 bases and J 10 bases, with 13 bases left between them. The CDR3 sequence is CASRSGTPEQFF. The DNA for the CDR3 is TGTGCCAGCAGAAGCGGGACACCAGAGCAGTTCTTC.

J is TRBJ2-7 and V is TRBV4-3; D gene unclear. Germline V CDR1 and CDR2: LGHNA, YSLEER. The V gene lost 0 bases and the J gene lost 5 bases, with 14 bases spanning the gap. The CDR3 runs 15 residues. The CDR3 bases are TGCGCCAGCAGCCAAGAATCGTGGGGAACGGACGAGCAGTACTTC. Translation: CASSQESWGTDEQYF.

The J gene is TRBJ1-5, the V gene TRBV7-2; D not resolved. Germline assignment: CDR1 SGHTA and CDR2 FQGNSA. Deletions cut 3 bases from V and 2 bases from J, with 11 bases between. The CDR3 loop spans 15 amino acids. CDR3 DNA sequence: TGTGCCAGCAGCTTGGGGAGGTCGGGCAATCAGCCCCAGCATTTT. Encoded protein: CASSLGRSGNQPQHF. Filled out from reference TRBV7-2 and TRBJ1-5, the complete variable domain reads GAGVSQSPSNKVTEKGKDVELRCDPISGHTALYWYRQSLGQGLEFLIYFQGNSAPDKSGLPSDRFSAERTGGSVSTLTIQRTQQEDSAVYLCASSLGRSGNQPQHFGDGTRLSIL.

V and J are TRBV28 and TRBJ2-2; 9 bases line up with TRBD1. In germline, CDR1 is MDHEN, CDR2 SYDVKM. The CDR3 loop spans 17 amino acids. V gave up 4 bases and J gave up 6 bases; unmatched junction bases: 12. The CDR3 loop is CASSSNPGTGTPGELFF. The DNA of the CDR3 is TGTGCCAGCAGTTCAAACCCCGGGACAGGGACCCCCGGGGAGCTGTTTTTT.

V usage is TRBV6-4 and J usage is TRBJ2-1; 12 bases agree with TRBD2. V shed 6 bases and J 7 bases; nucleotides not matched to a gene: 7. Germline V gives CDR1 MRHNA, CDR2 SNTAGT. The CDR3 is 15 amino acids. CDR3 DNA sequence: TGTGCCAGCAGCCCTAGCGGGGGGGCCGGGAATGAGCAGTTCTTC. It translates to CASSPSGGAGNEQFF.

This clone was detected once. The V and J genes are TRBV5-4 and TRBJ2-1, with 11 bases lining up with TRBD2. Germline lookup yields CDR1 SGHNT and CDR2 YYREEE (reference sequence). V trimming: 0 bases; J trimming: 6 bases; junction bases outside the gene matches: 2. CDR3 size: 15 residues. Here the CDR3 DNA reads TGTGCCAGCAGCTTGGTAGCGGGAGGGCCCAATGAGCAGTTCTTC. It yields the protein CASSLVAGGPNEQFF.

The V call is TRBV18, the J call TRBJ2-3; D unclear. This CDR3 has 13 amino acids. V was pared by 3 bases and J by 3 bases, with 7 bases between. Germline V gives CDR1 KGHSH, CDR2 LQKENI. CDR3 protein: CASSPLGTDTQYF. In DNA form, the CDR3 reads TGTGCCAGCTCACCCCTGGGGACAGATACGCAGTATTTT. Filled out from reference TRBV18 and TRBJ2-3, the complete variable domain reads NAGVMQNPRHLVRRRGQEARLRCSPMKGHSHVYWYRQLPEEGLKFMVYLQKENIIDESGMPKERFSAEFPKEGPSILRIQQVVRGDSAAYFCASSPLGTDTQYFGPGTRLTVL.

The chain uses TRBV4-1 and TRBJ1-2; D ambiguous. The CDR3 consists of 15 residues. V lost 0 bases and J lost 0, with 8 bases in between. Germline CDR1 and CDR2: MGHRA and YSYEKL. The CDR3 here is CASSQERFSNYGYTF. CDR3 bases: TGCGCCAGCAGCCAAGAACGGTTTTCTAACTATGGCTACACCTTC.

The J gene is TRBJ1-5, the V gene TRBV4-2; possibly TRBD1 for D (6 bases). The V gene's germline CDR1 is LGHNA and CDR2 YNFKEQ. Trimming stripped 2 bases from V and 6 bases from J, with 17 bases between. The CDR3 has 16 amino acids. CDR3: CASSQSTKTGIQPQHF. The CDR3 bases are TGTGCCAGCAGCCAAAGTACAAAAACAGGGATTCAGCCCCAGCATTTT.

V gene TRBV6-6 combines with J gene TRBJ1-1; possible D gene TRBD1, 5 bases. The V and J ends lost 2 bases and 1 base respectively, with 5 bases between them. This CDR3 region has 13 residues. Looked up from germline, CDR1 is MNHNY and CDR2 is SVGAGI (reference sequence). The CDR3 region is CASSYGGNTEAFF. Written as DNA, the CDR3 is TGTGCCAGCAGTTACGGGGGGAACACTGAAGCTTTCTTT.

The CDR3 here is CASSSRNRGDEQYF. CDR3 bases: TGTGCCAGCAGCTCAAGGAACAGGGGGGACGAGCAGTACTTC. V usage is TRBV7-3 and J usage is TRBJ2-7; TRBD1 agrees at 8 bases. The CDR3 runs 14 residues. The germline gives CDR1 SGHTA, CDR2 FQGTGA. Germline trimming cut 4 bases from V and 5 bases from J; bases unmatched to any gene: 7.

This chain links TRBV7-2 with TRBJ2-5; D gene ambiguous. CDR3 length: 15 amino acids. CDR1 and CDR2 (germline): SGHTA, FQGNSA. Trimming took off 6 bases at V and 5 bases at J, with 19 bases between the two ends. The CDR3 spells CASRSTTSRWETQYF. DNA for the CDR3: TGTGCCAGCAGATCGACAACCAGCCGGTGGGAGACCCAGTACTTC.

This rearrangement joins TRBV5-6 to TRBJ2-1, with a weak D call TRBD1 (5 bases). The CDR3 runs 14 residues. Germline V CDR1 and CDR2: SGHDT, YYEEEE. The ends were cut back, 1 base at V and 7 bases at J, with 12 bases in the middle. Written as DNA, the CDR3 is TGTGCCAGCAGCTTGATGTCAGGGCAAAATGAGCAGTTCTTC. The encoded protein is CASSLMSGQNEQFF.

This clone came up a few times. The sample has other DNA sequences that encode this CDR3 too. V gene TRBV28 combines with J gene TRBJ1-3; TRBD1 aligns across 7 bases. The CDR3 consists of 15 residues. Germline V lookup: CDR1 MDHEN, CDR2 SYDVKM. Trimming removed 6 bases from V and 2 bases from J; junction bases left unmatched: 7. The CDR3 sequence is CASRSDRVPGNTIYF. Written as DNA, the CDR3 is TGTGCCAGCAGGTCCGACAGGGTCCCTGGAAACACCATATATTTT.

This clone ranks as large. J is TRBJ1-4 and V is TRBV19; 9 bases fit TRBD1. The germline CDR1 and CDR2 sequences are LNHDA and SQIVND (reference sequence). CDR3 length: 15 amino acids. With 6 bases clipped from V and 8 bases from J, the junction kept 10 bases outside the gene matches. In nucleotides, the CDR3 is TGTGCCAGTAGCCCGGACAGGGGATCGAGGGAAAAACTGTTTTTT. As protein: CASSPDRGSREKLFF.

V gene TRBV19 combines with J gene TRBJ2-3, with D possibly matching TRBD1 (6 bases). The CDR3 loop spans 16 amino acids. The V and J ends lost 4 bases and 2 bases respectively, with 16 bases between them. The V gene's germline CDR1 is LNHDA and CDR2 SQIVND (reference sequence). This chain's CDR3 is CASSTTGIGATDTQYF. In DNA, the CDR3 is TGTGCCAGTAGTACTACAGGGATTGGTGCCACAGATACGCAGTATTTT.

This sequence joins TRBV5-6 and TRBJ2-7; 8 nucleotides align to TRBD1. CDR1 and CDR2 from the germline V gene are SGHDT and YYEEEE. V trimming: 2 bases; J trimming: 6 bases; junction bases outside the gene matches: 7. The CDR3 is 14 residues long. The CDR3 sequence is CASSFPGQASEQYF. The CDR3 DNA reads TGTGCCAGCAGCTTTCCGGGACAGGCCAGCGAGCAGTACTTC.

In nucleotides, the CDR3 is TGTGCCAGCAGAACGGGACAGGCCACCGGGGAGCTGTTTTTT. Amino acid sequence: CASRTGQATGELFF. This chain links TRBV6-6 with TRBJ2-2; 8 positions agree with TRBD1. This CDR3 spans 14 amino acids. V was clipped by 6 bases and J by 4 bases; unmatched bases: 4. CDR1 is MNHNY, CDR2 SVGAGI, per germline (reference sequence).

The chain couples TRBV18 to TRBJ2-3; TRBD1 is a possible D gene (6 bases). This CDR3 is 15 amino acids long. Deletions cut 3 bases from V and 5 bases from J, with 15 bases between. Germline CDR1 reads KGHSH; CDR2 reads LQKENI. The CDR3 reads CASSPYTGFKDTQYF. CDR3 DNA: TGTGCCAGCTCACCCTATACAGGGTTTAAAGATACGCAGTATTTT.

This rearrangement joins TRBV6-1 to TRBJ1-2; TRBD1 is a possible D gene (6 bases). V was clipped by 3 bases and J by 13 bases, with 15 bases between them. The germline V gene encodes CDR1 MNHNS and CDR2 SASEGT. The CDR3 has 12 amino acids. The CDR3 DNA sequence: TGTGCCAGCAGTGAGCAGGGGCACCTCGGCACCTTC. Protein sequence: CASSEQGHLGTF.

V usage is TRBV4-2 and J usage is TRBJ2-7; 7 nucleotides match TRBD1. The CDR3 spans 16 residues. After removal of 0 bases from V and 3 bases from J, the junction contained 8 bases not matched to a gene. Germline lookup yields CDR1 LGHNA and CDR2 YNFKEQ. Written as DNA, the CDR3 is TGTGCCAGCAGCCAAGATCCGACAGGGATTCTCTACGAGCAGTACTTC. Translating it yields CASSQDPTGILYEQYF.

The chain uses TRBV7-2 and TRBJ2-1, with unresolved D. V shed 4 bases and J shed 0 bases, with 13 bases lying between them. The CDR3 spans 16 residues. The germline gives CDR1 SGHTA, CDR2 FQGNSA. The chain's CDR3 is CASSSRSSYSYNEQFF. The CDR3 nucleotides read TGTGCCAGCAGCTCCCGCTCGAGTTACTCCTACAATGAGCAGTTCTTC.

The V gene is TRBV2, the J gene TRBJ1-4; TRBD1 matches at 10 bases. The V gene end was trimmed by 6 bases and the J gene end by 7 bases; junction bases not matched to a gene: 5. CDR1 is SNHLY, CDR2 FYNNEI, per germline. This CDR3 comprises 14 residues. The chain's CDR3 is CASSEDRGGEKLFF. CDR3 sequence (DNA): TGTGCCAGCAGCGAGGACAGGGGGGGTGAAAAACTGTTTTTT.